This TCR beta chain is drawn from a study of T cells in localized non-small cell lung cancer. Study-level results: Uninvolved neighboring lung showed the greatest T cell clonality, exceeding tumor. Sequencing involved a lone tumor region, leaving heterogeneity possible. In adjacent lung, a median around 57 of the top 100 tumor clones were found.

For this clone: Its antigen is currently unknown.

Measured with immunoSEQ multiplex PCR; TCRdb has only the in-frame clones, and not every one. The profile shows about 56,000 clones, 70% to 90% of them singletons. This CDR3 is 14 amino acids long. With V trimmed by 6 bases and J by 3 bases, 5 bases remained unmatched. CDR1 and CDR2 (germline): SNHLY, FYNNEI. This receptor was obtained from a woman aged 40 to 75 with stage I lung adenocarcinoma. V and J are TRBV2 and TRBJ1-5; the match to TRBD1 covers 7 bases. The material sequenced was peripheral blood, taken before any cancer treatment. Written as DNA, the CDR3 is TGTGCCAGCAGGACAGGGAGAAACAATCAGCCCCAGCATTTT. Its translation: CASRTGRNNQPQHF.